The TCR beta chain under discussion was sequenced for a study of cytomegalovirus exposure and HLA in healthy donors. Looking at the study overall: Membership in the Caucasian-associated ancestry cluster was found for about 80% of almost 400 genotyped donors.

Comment on this clone: Its antigen is not identified.

The PCR employed 60 Vbeta primers together with 13 Jbeta primers. The table came from immunoSEQ multiplex PCR; TCRdb's copy has only in-frame clones and leaves some out. The sample shows some 120,000 clones, around 74% of them seen only once. Study-wide points: Presence/absence analyses treated sequencing depth as roughly uniform across donors.

CDR1 is LNHDA, CDR2 SQIVND, per germline (reference sequence). V was cut by 3 bases and J by 3 bases, with 14 bases left in between. The CDR3 covers 15 residues. The material sequenced was PBMCs. The rearrangement joins TRBV19 to TRBJ1-2; perhaps TRBD1 as D (6 bases). The receptor comes from a woman between 50 and 59 years old in good health and CMV-seropositive. The CDR3 reads CASSIWDKDYYGYTF. CDR3 in DNA: TGTGCCAGTAGTATTTGGGACAAGGACTACTATGGCTACACCTTC.